One sample yielded the 19 T cell receptor beta chains listed below, sequenced in a study of cytomegalovirus exposure and HLA in healthy donors. PCR amplification relied on 60 Vbeta primers (plus 13 Jbeta primers). The method was immunoSEQ multiplex PCR; TCRdb's version includes in-frame clones alone and lacks a portion of them. This table has some 91,000 clones, 78% appearing once. The sequencing input was PBMCs. These receptor sequences come from a woman aged 55 to 70 in good health and CMV-seronegative.

The rearrangement joins TRBV6-5 to TRBJ1-4, with D possibly being TRBD1 (5 bases). The germline CDR1 and CDR2 sequences are MNHEY and SVGAGI. V lost 6 bases to trimming and J lost 0 bases, with 11 bases between them. The CDR3 loop spans 15 amino acids. In nucleotides, the CDR3 is TGTGCCAGCAGGCGCCGGGGGACAACTAATGAAAAACTGTTTTTT. It translates to CASRRRGTTNEKLFF.

The V gene is TRBV27, the J gene TRBJ1-6; D remains unclear. There are 15 residues in the CDR3. Germline CDR1 reads MNHEY; CDR2 reads SMNVEV (reference sequence). Trimming left V 7 bases short and J 8 bases short, with 18 bases between. This chain's CDR3 is CASKPVAGRDSPLHF. Written as DNA, the CDR3 is TGTGCCAGCAAACCTGTGGCCGGGAGGGATTCACCCCTCCACTTT.

V usage is TRBV6-5 and J usage is TRBJ1-5, with D possibly matching TRBD1 (6 bases). This CDR3 comprises 13 residues. Germline assignment: CDR1 MNHEY and CDR2 SVGAGI. V was clipped by 7 bases and J by 5 bases, with 12 bases between them. CDR3 region: CASNGGPHQPQHF. In DNA, the CDR3 is TGTGCCAGCAACGGGGGGCCCCATCAGCCCCAGCATTTT.

This clone was detected a few times. This chain connects TRBV5-4 to TRBJ2-3; D possibly corresponds to TRBD2 (7 bases). The V and J ends lost 1 base and 5 bases respectively, with 11 bases between them. The CDR3 length is 14 residues. Germline loops: CDR1 SGHNT, CDR2 YYREEE (reference sequence). CDR3 in DNA: TGTGCCAGCAGCTTGAGGGGGGGGGAAGATACGCAGTATTTT. It translates to CASSLRGGEDTQYF.

The J gene is TRBJ1-1, the V gene TRBV7-9; a possible D gene is TRBD1 (6 bases). The ends were cut back, 5 bases at V and 3 bases at J, with 10 bases in the middle. The CDR3 has 13 amino acids. The germline V gene has CDR1 SEHNR and CDR2 FQNEAQ (reference sequence). CDR3 sequence reads: CASSPRQDTEAFF. The CDR3 nucleotides are TGTGCCAGCAGCCCTCGACAGGACACTGAAGCTTTCTTT.

This chain uses TRBV28 with TRBJ2-7; TRBD2 matches at 13 bases. The V segment lost 10 bases and the J segment 1 base; nucleotides outside the gene matches: 4. The CDR3 consists of 14 residues. Germline CDR1 and CDR2: MDHEN and SYDVKM. The CDR3 here is CATEGLAGSYEQYF. In DNA form, the CDR3 reads TGTGCCACCGAGGGACTAGCGGGGTCCTACGAGCAGTACTTC.

The chain carries TRBV5-1 and TRBJ1-2; D call uncertain. With 4 bases removed from V and 4 bases from J, the gap between germline ends came to 17 bases. The germline V gene has CDR1 SGHRS and CDR2 YFSETQ. The CDR3 is made up of 15 amino acids. Here the CDR3 DNA reads TGCGCCAGCAGCCCTGGAGGGCAGGCCTCCTATGGCTACACCTTC. Translating it yields CASSPGGQASYGYTF.

The table lists this clone with a few counts. The rearrangement links TRBV6-5 to TRBJ2-7; TRBD2 agrees at 7 bases. Germline V gene sequence: CDR1 MNHEY, CDR2 SVGAGI. After removal of 2 bases from V and 2 bases from J, the junction contained 3 bases not matched to a gene. The CDR3 runs 14 residues. DNA for the CDR3: TGTGCCAGCAGTTACGATGGGGGGGCCTACGAGCAGTACTTC. It translates to CASSYDGGAYEQYF.

The genes are TRBV19 and TRBJ1-2, with a weak D call TRBD1 (6 bases). Per germline, CDR1 LNHDA and CDR2 SQIVND (reference sequence). CDR3 length equals 15 residues. V shed 3 bases and J shed 4 bases, with 15 bases lying between them. The CDR3 is CASSIGQLVGYGYTF. The CDR3 bases are TGTGCCAGTAGTATCGGACAGCTTGTGGGCTATGGCTACACCTTC.

This chain connects TRBV5-1 to TRBJ2-5; TRBD2 is a possible D gene (6 bases). Germline V lookup: CDR1 SGHRS, CDR2 YFSETQ. This CDR3 is 13 amino acids long. V was pared by 4 bases and J by 5 bases, with 12 bases between. The CDR3 here is CASSRTISETQYF. The CDR3 nucleotides are TGCGCCAGCAGCCGGACTATTTCGGAGACCCAGTACTTC.

This chain joins TRBV25-1 and TRBJ1-3; possibly TRBD1 for D (6 bases). The CDR3 runs to 15 residues. The V gene's germline CDR1 is MGHDK and CDR2 SYGVNS. V was shortened by 3 bases and J by 0 bases, with 9 bases between the two germline ends. CDR3 loop: CASSDLQGSGNTIYF. Written as DNA, the CDR3 is TGTGCCAGCAGTGACCTACAGGGCTCTGGAAACACCATATATTTT.

The genes are TRBV19 and TRBJ1-6; 11 bases align to TRBD1. In germline, CDR1 is LNHDA, CDR2 SQIVND (reference sequence). V dropped 7 bases and J dropped 10; count of bases not matched to a gene: 9. The CDR3 has 15 residues. CDR3 sequence (DNA): TGTGCCAGTACCCGAGGGACAGGGGGAGGATCACCCCTCCACTTT. This encodes CASTRGTGGGSPLHF. Full variable domain (outside the CDR3, taken from reference TRBV19 and TRBJ1-6): DGGITQSPKYLFRKEGQNVTLSCEQNLNHDAMYWYRQDPGQGLRLIYYSQIVNDFQKGDIAEGYSVSREKKESFPLTVTSAQKNPTAFYLCASTRGTGGGSPLHFGNGTRLTVT.

V gene TRBV6-5 combines with J gene TRBJ2-1; 7 bases align to TRBD1. The length of the CDR3 is 12 residues. The germline V gene has CDR1 MNHEY and CDR2 SVGAGI. V dropped 5 bases and J dropped 7; count of bases not matched to a gene: 2. CDR3 coding DNA: TGTGCCAGCAGTCAACAGGGGAATGAGCAGTTCTTC. Translated, it gives CASSQQGNEQFF.

The chain has TRBV4-3 and TRBJ2-1, with D tentatively TRBD2 (6 bases). The CDR3 runs 16 residues. Germline V gives CDR1 LGHNA, CDR2 YSLEER. Trimming stripped 0 bases from V and 4 bases from J, with 13 bases between. CDR3 protein: CASSQDPGSGYNEQFF. DNA for the CDR3: TGCGCCAGCAGCCAAGATCCCGGGAGCGGTTACAATGAGCAGTTCTTC.

The genes are TRBV27 and TRBJ1-1, with unresolved D. This CDR3 has 14 amino acids. Trimming removed 6 bases from V and 0 bases from J, with 11 bases in between. CDR1 MNHEY and CDR2 SMNVEV come from the germline V gene (reference sequence). The CDR3 DNA reads TGTGCCAGCAGCCCCAGTGAATTGAACACTGAAGCTTTCTTT. Its protein product is CASSPSELNTEAFF.

The sample holds one count of this clone. This chain connects TRBV19 to TRBJ1-5; D uncertain. This CDR3 region has 16 residues. CDR1 is LNHDA and CDR2 is SQIVND in the germline V gene (reference sequence). Trimming pared 5 bases from V and 3 bases from J, leaving 17 bases between. The CDR3: CASSGRWLPPNQPQHF. As DNA, the CDR3 is TGTGCCAGTAGTGGCAGGTGGCTTCCCCCCAATCAGCCCCAGCATTTT.

The chain uses TRBV30 and TRBJ1-5, with D uncertain. Looked up from germline, CDR1 is GTSNPN and CDR2 is SVGIG (reference sequence). V was shortened by 1 base and J by 4 bases, with 11 bases between the two germline ends. The CDR3 loop spans 14 amino acids. CDR3 coding DNA: TGTGCCTGGAGTGGGTTAGGGAGTAATCAGCCCCAGCATTTT. Protein sequence: CAWSGLGSNQPQHF. Together with reference TRBV30 and TRBJ1-5, the CDR3 gives the full variable domain: SQTIHQWPATLVQPVGSPLSLECTVEGTSNPNLYWYRQAAGRGLQLLFYSVGIGQISSEVPQNLSASRPQDRQFILSSKKLLLSDSGFYLCAWSGLGSNQPQHFGDGTRLSIL.

This clone occurred a few times. The J gene is TRBJ2-3, the V gene TRBV2; 12 bases agree with TRBD2. V shed 6 bases and J 6 bases; nucleotides not matched to a gene: 7. This CDR3 region has 15 residues. Germline assignment: CDR1 SNHLY and CDR2 FYNNEI. The CDR3 loop reads CASRATSGRGDTQYF. In nucleotides, the CDR3 is TGTGCCAGCAGGGCGACTAGCGGGAGAGGTGATACGCAGTATTTT.

This clone was observed a few times. The V gene is TRBV5-1, the J gene TRBJ2-3; 7 bases fit TRBD2. CDR3 length: 16 amino acids. Germline loops: CDR1 SGHRS, CDR2 YFSETQ. J was trimmed by 2 bases and V by 4 bases; bases with no gene match: 10. The CDR3 coding sequence is TGCGCCAGCAGCGTGCCAGCGGGAAGAAACACAGATACGCAGTATTTT. Its protein is CASSVPAGRNTDTQYF.